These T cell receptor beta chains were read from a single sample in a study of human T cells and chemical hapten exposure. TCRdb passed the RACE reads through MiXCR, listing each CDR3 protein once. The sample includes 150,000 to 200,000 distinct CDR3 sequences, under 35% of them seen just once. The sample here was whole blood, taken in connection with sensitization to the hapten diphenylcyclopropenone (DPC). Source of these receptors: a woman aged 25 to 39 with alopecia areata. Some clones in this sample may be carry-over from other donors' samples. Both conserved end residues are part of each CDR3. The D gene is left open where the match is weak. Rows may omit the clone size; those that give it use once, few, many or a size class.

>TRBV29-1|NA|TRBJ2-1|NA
TGCAGCGTTGAAGGCCCCCAGGGAGCGGCGGCCTACAATGAGCAGTTCTTC
CSVEGPQGAAAYNEQFF
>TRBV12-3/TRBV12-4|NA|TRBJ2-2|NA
TGTGCCAGCAGTTTAGGCGTACCCCCGAACACCGGGGAGCTGTTTTTT
CASSLGVPPNTGELFF
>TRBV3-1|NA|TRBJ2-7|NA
TGTGCCAGCAAGAACGGGGGAGAGCAGTACTTC
CASKNGGEQYF
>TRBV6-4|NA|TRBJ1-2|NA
TGTGCCAGCAGTGACTCAGGGGGAAAGAATGGCTACACCTTC
CASSDSGGKNGYTF
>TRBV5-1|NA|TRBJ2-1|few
TGCGCCGGGGGGTCGATTTACAATGAGCAGTTCTTC
CAGGSIYNEQFF
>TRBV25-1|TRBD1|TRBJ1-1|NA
TGTGCCAGCAGTGGACAGGGGTCGGCTGAAGCTTTCTTT
CASSGQGSAEAFF
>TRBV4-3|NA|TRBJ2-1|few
TGCGCCAGCAGCCAAGGCCCTCGTAGGGATGAGCAGTTCTTC
CASSQGPRRDEQFF
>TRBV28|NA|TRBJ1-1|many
TGTGCCAGCAGTTTAGTGGGGGGCACTGAAGCTTTCTTT
CASSLVGGTEAFF
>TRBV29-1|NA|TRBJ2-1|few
TGCAGCGTTGAAGGACTTCCAGGGACCCTCCGACGGAATGAGCAGTTCTTC
CSVEGLPGTLRRNEQFF
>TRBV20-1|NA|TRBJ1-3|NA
TGCAGTGCTAGGCGGGGGTCAGGAAACACCATACATTTT
CSARRGSGNTIHF
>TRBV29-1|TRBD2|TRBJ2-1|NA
TGCAGCGTTGCGGGGGGACGGTCCTACAATGAGCAGTTCTTC
CSVAGGRSYNEQFF
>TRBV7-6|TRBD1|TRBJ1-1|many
TGTGCCAGCAGCCGGGACAGGGACACTGAAGCTTTCTTT
CASSRDRDTEAFF
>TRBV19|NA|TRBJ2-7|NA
TGTGCCACCTTGGGGCAAAACTACGAGCAGTACTTC
CATLGQNYEQYF
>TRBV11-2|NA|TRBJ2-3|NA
TGTGCCAGCAGCTTTGGGGTCCTCACAGATACGCAGTATTTT
CASSFGVLTDTQYF
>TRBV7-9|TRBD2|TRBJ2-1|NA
TGTGCCAGCAGAGCTAGCGGTGGCCACAATGAGCAGTTCTTC
CASRASGGHNEQFF
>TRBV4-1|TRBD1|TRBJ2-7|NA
TGCGCCAGCAGCCAAGATCTCTATGGAGTCGGGGACAGGTCCTACGAGCAGTACTTC
CASSQDLYGVGDRSYEQYF
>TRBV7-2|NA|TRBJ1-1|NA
TGTGCCAGCAGCCCCGTGGCTAGAAGGGTGGGTGAAGCTTTCTTT
CASSPVARRVGEAFF
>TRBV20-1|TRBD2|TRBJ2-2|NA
TGCAGTGGGACTAGCGGGACCGGGGAGCTGTTTTTT
CSGTSGTGELFF
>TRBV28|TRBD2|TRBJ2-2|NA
TGTGCCAGCGCACTAGCGGGAGTGATGTACACCGGGGAGCTGTTTTTT
CASALAGVMYTGELFF
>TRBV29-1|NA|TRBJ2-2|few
TGCAGCGTTGAAGTGGTTCGTGGGACCGGGGAGCTGTTTTTT
CSVEVVRGTGELFF
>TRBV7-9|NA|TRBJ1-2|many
TGTGCCAGCAGCTTAGCAGGGGGCTATGGCTACACCTTC
CASSLAGGYGYTF
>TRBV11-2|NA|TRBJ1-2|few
TGTGCCAGCAGCTTAGGTCAGAATGGCTACACCTTC
CASSLGQNGYTF
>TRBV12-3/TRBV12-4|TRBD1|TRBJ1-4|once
TGTGCCAGCAGTAGGGACAGGGGTGGGGAAAAACTGTTTTTT
CASSRDRGGEKLFF
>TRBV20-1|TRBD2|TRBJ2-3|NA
TGCAGTGCCACCGGACTAGCGTCTAGCACAGATACGCAGTATTTT
CSATGLASSTDTQYF
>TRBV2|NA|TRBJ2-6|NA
TGTGCCAGCAGAGACCCTGGGGCCAACGTCCTGACTTTC
CASRDPGANVLTF
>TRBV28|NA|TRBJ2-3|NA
TGTGCCAGCAACAACCCTAGGTCCACAGATACGCAGTATTTT
CASNNPRSTDTQYF
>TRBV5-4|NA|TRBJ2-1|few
TGTGCCAGCAGCTTGGATCAGTACGCCTACAATGAGCAGTTCTTC
CASSLDQYAYNEQFF